This is a list of T cell receptor beta chains from one sample in a study of T cells in Graves' hyperthyroidism and ophthalmopathy. MiXCR was run by TCRdb on the multiplex PCR reads, yielding one entry per CDR3 protein. Here the sample spans over 650,000 distinct CDR3 sequences, about 45% being singletons. Sequencing was performed on peripheral blood or thyroid tissue (not recorded which). These receptors were taken from an adult man with Graves' disease, either hyperthyroidism or ophthalmopathy (not recorded which). The conserved cysteine and the conserved F or W are not part of the CDR3 here.

>TRBJ1-5|TRBV7-2
ASSDTGVRNQPQH
>TRBJ2-6|TRBV5-1
ASKREALGSGANVLT
>TRBJ1-1|TRBV20-1
SASEGGGAF
>TRBJ2-5|TRBV5-1
ASSWLAGSQETQY
>TRBJ1-1|TRBV7-9
ASSGRRGAQGEAF
>TRBJ2-7|TRBV7-8
ASSLTRGLGSYEQY
>TRBJ2-2|TRBV19
ASRLGGADTGELF
>TRBJ1-2|TRBV19
ASGPNYGYT
>TRBJ1-4|TRBV7-9
ASSFTGATNEKLF
>TRBJ1-4|TRBV15
ATSRDDRGKLF
>TRBJ2-7|TRBV9
ASSARTSGEQY
>TRBJ1-5|TRBV5-6
ASSLGEGYHQPQH
>TRBJ1-6|TRBV7-2
ASSSTGGGGSPLH
>TRBJ1-4|TRBV10-3
AIRGPGREKLF
>TRBJ2-7|TRBV7-2
ASSHSGTNSYEQY
>TRBJ2-7|TRBV12-3/TRBV12-4
ASSLRSLEQY
>TRBJ1-1|TRBV7-9
ASSLAGTENTEAF
>TRBJ1-1|TRBV7-2
ASSLDAGAMNTEAF
>TRBJ2-2|TRBV20-1
SAQNRGTGELF
>TRBJ1-5|TRBV24-1
ATSAPGYQPQH
>TRBJ1-1|TRBV19
ASSNRVPPTEAF
>TRBJ1-2|TRBV20-1
SARIGGRYGYT
>TRBJ1-2|TRBV10-3
AISEQDYGYT
>TRBJ1-5|TRBV10-3
AISESNRLSGPQH
>TRBJ2-6|TRBV10-3
AITPLVGGGSGANVLT
>TRBJ2-7|TRBV29-1
SVDRAGVSGEQY
>TRBJ1-2|TRBV7-8
ASSQDRTETYSNGYT
>TRBJ1-5|TRBV20-1
SASPDRGRGGNQPQH
>TRBJ1-1|TRBV19
ASSIGFYTEAF
>TRBJ2-7|TRBV19
ASSIAAGGAYEQY
>TRBJ1-2|TRBV7-9
ASSAQLGQATTYGYT
>TRBJ2-5|TRBV2
ASSEDGRGQPQY
>TRBJ1-2|TRBV19
ARCEDGSGNT
>TRBJ1-4|TRBV29-1
SGGDVGEKLF
>TRBJ2-7|TRBV29-1
SVAGTSGRATHEQY
>TRBJ2-2|TRBV12-3/TRBV12-4
ASSSWAGELF
>TRBJ2-7|TRBV7-2
ASSLNAFLAGSSYEQY
>TRBJ2-2|TRBV10-3
AISESGGELF
>TRBJ1-2|TRBV25-1
ASSSEQGGLYGYT
>TRBJ2-7|TRBV2
ARGQDQYEQY
>TRBJ2-7|TRBV10-1
ASSESKGKSYEQY
>TRBJ1-2|TRBV2
ASSQEQRVQGYT
>TRBJ2-7|TRBV20-1
SAERTGSFYEQY
>TRBJ1-4|TRBV11-1
ASSALGGREKLF
>TRBJ1-2|TRBV3-1
ASSLFQGADYGYT
>TRBJ1-2|TRBV7-2
ASSLGLWKTGGNYGYT
>TRBJ1-2|TRBV2
ASVQQGHGYT
>TRBJ1-5|TRBV29-1
SVATATQETQH
>TRBJ1-1|TRBV7-9
ASSLVAENTEAF
>TRBJ2-7|TRBV2
ASSQDSSGIGTYEQY
>TRBJ1-5|TRBV2
ASSYGAGKFQPQH
>TRBJ1-2|TRBV10-3
AINDRDYGYT
>TRBJ2-5|TRBV2
ASARDRTGTLETQY
>TRBJ2-7|TRBV2
ASSQTSGLAGDYEQY
>TRBJ2-5|TRBV10-2
ASTGQGALETQY